This TCR beta chain was sequenced during a study of somatic mutations in cytotoxic T cells in rheumatoid arthritis. Background on the study: Each patient's diagnosis was followed right away by a blood draw (30 ml EDTA), before any treatment.

This clone has a handful of counts. What it binds is not known. The CDR3 spans 14 residues. V lost 1 base to trimming and J lost 2 bases, with 8 bases between them. Germline lookup yields CDR1 MDHEN and CDR2 SYDVKM. General study points: Clonality of CD8+ cells rose with age in rheumatoid arthritis patients but not healthy controls.

TCRdb's copy holds only in-frame clones and misses some; the assay was immunoSEQ multiplex PCR. The repertoire holds about 11,000 clones, with around four fifths as singletons. The V call is TRBV28, the J call TRBJ1-2; D gene uncertain. The sequenced material came from CD8+ T cells sorted from blood. The source of this sequence is a woman aged 60 to 75 with rheumatoid arthritis. CDR3 protein: CASSLSPFNYGYTF. CDR3 nucleotides: TGTGCCAGCAGTTTATCCCCCTTCAACTATGGCTACACCTTC.